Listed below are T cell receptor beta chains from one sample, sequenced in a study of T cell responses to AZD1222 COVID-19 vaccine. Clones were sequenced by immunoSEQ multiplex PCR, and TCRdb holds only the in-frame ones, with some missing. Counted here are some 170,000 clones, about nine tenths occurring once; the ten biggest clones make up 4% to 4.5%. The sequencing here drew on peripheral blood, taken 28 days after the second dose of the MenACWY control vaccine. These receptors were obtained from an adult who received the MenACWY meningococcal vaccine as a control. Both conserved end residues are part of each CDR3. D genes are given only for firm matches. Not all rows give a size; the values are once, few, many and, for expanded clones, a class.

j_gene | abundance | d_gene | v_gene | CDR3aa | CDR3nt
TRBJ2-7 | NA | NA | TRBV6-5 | CASSYRPYDNYEQYF | TGTGCCAGCAGTTACAGACCCTACGACAACTACGAGCAGTACTTC
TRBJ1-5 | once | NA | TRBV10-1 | CASSEGPVQPQHF | TGCGCCAGCAGTGAGGGCCCCGTTCAGCCCCAGCATTTT
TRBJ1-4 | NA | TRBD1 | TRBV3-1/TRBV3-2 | CASSSRQGVEKLFF | TGTGCCAGCAGCTCCCGACAGGGGGTGGAAAAACTGTTTTTT
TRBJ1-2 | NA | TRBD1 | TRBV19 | CASSRGGGYGYTF | TGTGCCAGTAGTAGAGGGGGCGGCTATGGCTACACCTTC
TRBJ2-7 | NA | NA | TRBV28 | CASSLGVAGISYEQYF | TGTGCCAGCAGTTTAGGGGTGGCGGGGATCTCCTACGAGCAGTACTTC
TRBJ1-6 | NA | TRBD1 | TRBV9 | CASSVTGKLISPLHF | TGTGCCAGCAGCGTGACAGGGAAGCTGATTTCACCCCTCCACTTT
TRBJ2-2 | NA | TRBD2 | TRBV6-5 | CASSSRAGPTGELFF | TGTGCCAGCAGTTCCCGAGCGGGACCCACCGGGGAGCTGTTTTTT
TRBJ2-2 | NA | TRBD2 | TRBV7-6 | CASSFHLAGGTGELFF | TGTGCCAGCAGCTTTCATCTAGCGGGAGGTACCGGGGAGCTGTTTTTT
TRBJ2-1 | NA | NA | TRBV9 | CASSADYLVEQFF | TGTGCCAGCAGCGCCGACTACCTCGTTGAGCAGTTCTTC
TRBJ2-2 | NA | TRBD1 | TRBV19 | CASGQGTTGELFF | TGTGCCAGTGGACAGGGGACTACCGGGGAGCTGTTTTTT
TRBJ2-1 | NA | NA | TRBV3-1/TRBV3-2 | CASSQDAAGYNEQFF | TGTGCCAGCAGCCAAGATGCAGCGGGTTACAATGAGCAGTTCTTC
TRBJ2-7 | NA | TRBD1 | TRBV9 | CASSGTGVEQYF | TGTGCCAGCAGCGGCACAGGGGTCGAGCAGTACTTC
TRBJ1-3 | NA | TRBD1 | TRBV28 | CASTGGQAMAGNTIYF | TGTGCCAGCACCGGGGGACAGGCTATGGCTGGAAACACCATATATTTT
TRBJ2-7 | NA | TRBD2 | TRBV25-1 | CASSPRLAGSYEQYF | TGTGCCAGCAGTCCCCGACTAGCGGGGTCCTACGAGCAGTACTTC
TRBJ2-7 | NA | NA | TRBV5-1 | CASSLDRVLEQYF | TGCGCCAGCAGCTTGGATCGGGTACTCGAGCAGTACTTC
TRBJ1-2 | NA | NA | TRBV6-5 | CASSYSPGEFGYTF | TGTGCCAGCAGTTACTCTCCAGGGGAGTTTGGCTACACCTTC
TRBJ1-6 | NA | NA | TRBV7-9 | CASSGEPGGGSPLHF | TGTGCCAGCAGCGGCGAGCCGGGAGGTGGTTCACCCCTCCACTTT
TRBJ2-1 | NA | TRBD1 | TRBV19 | CASSTGGVYNEQFF | TGTGCCAGTAGCACAGGGGGCGTCTACAATGAGCAGTTCTTC
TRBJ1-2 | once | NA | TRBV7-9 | CASSSDSRTNYGYTF | TGTGCCAGCAGCTCGGACAGCCGAACTAACTATGGCTACACCTTC
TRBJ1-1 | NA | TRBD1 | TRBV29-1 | CSVEGTANTEAFF | TGCAGCGTTGAGGGGACAGCGAACACTGAAGCTTTCTTT
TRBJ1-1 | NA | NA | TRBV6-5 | CASSYFRGVDTEAFF | TGTGCCAGCAGTTACTTTCGGGGGGTGGACACTGAAGCTTTCTTT
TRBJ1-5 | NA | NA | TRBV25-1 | CASSAPGTPLGPQHF | TGTGCCAGCAGTGCCCCGGGGACACCCTTGGGGCCCCAGCATTTT
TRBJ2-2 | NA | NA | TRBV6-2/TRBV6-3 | CASSYSGRAGGELFF | TGTGCCAGCAGTTACTCAGGCAGGGCCGGAGGGGAGCTGTTTTTT
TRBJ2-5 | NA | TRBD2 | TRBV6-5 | CASSRRGEETQYF | TGTGCCAGCAGCCGGCGGGGGGAAGAGACCCAGTACTTC
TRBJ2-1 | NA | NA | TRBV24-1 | CATSSRAALGVEQFF | TGTGCCACCAGTAGTAGGGCCGCCCTAGGGGTTGAGCAGTTCTTC
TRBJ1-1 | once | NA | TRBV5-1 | CASRKATTGPDTEAFF | TGCGCCAGCCGTAAAGCTACGACAGGTCCCGACACTGAAGCTTTCTTT
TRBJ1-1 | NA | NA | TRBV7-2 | CASSNHADTEAFF | TGTGCCAGCAGCAATCACGCCGACACTGAAGCTTTCTTT
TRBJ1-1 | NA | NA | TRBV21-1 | CASSKEGRENTEAFF | TGTGCCAGCAGCAAAGAGGGGAGGGAGAACACTGAAGCTTTCTTT
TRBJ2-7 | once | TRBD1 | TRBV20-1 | CSAATGEEQYF | TGCAGTGCTGCCACAGGGGAGGAGCAGTACTTC
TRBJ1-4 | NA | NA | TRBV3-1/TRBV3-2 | CASSQDLSWGFEKLFF | TGTGCCAGCAGCCAAGACCTCAGTTGGGGCTTTGAAAAACTGTTTTTT
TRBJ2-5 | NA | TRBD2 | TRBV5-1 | CASRTSSGRASAWETQYF | TGCGCCAGCAGGACCTCTAGCGGGAGGGCCTCAGCGTGGGAGACCCAGTACTTC
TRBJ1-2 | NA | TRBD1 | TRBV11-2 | CASSIPTGASGYTF | TGTGCCAGCAGCATCCCGACAGGGGCCTCAGGCTACACCTTC
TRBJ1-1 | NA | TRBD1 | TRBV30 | CAWSFTGGTEAFF | TGTGCCTGGAGTTTTACAGGGGGAACTGAAGCTTTCTTT
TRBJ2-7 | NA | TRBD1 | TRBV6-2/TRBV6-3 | CASSYGRTGGEQYF | TGTGCCAGCAGTTACGGAAGGACAGGGGGTGAGCAGTACTTC
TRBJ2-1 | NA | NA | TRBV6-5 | CASSLDGGYNEQFF | TGTGCCAGCAGCCTCGATGGGGGTTACAATGAGCAGTTCTTC
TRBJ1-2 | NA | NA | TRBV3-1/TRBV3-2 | CASSQEASGGYTF | TGTGCCAGCAGCCAAGAGGCGTCAGGGGGCTACACCTTC